One sample yielded the 20 T cell receptor beta chains listed below, sequenced in a study of T cell repertoires in cytomegalovirus infection. The antigens of these receptors remain unknown. MiXCR, applied by TCRdb to the reads, yields one record per CDR3 protein. The data show 90,000 to 120,000 distinct CDR3 sequences, under 55% seen once. Material: CD8+ T cells from cultured PBMCs, obtained from culture after CMV antigen stimulation. The receptors stem from a human donor in good health (CMV status not recorded). Some clones in this sample may be carry-over from other donors' samples.

This rearrangement joins TRBV27 to TRBJ2-1; 7 bases align to TRBD1. The V gene's germline CDR1 is MNHEY and CDR2 SMNVEV (reference sequence). The CDR3 covers 16 residues. V shed 1 base and J 0 bases; nucleotides not matched to a gene: 3. The CDR3 nucleotides are TGTGCCAGCAGTTTATGGGGACAGAGCTCCTACAATGAGCAGTTCTTC. It encodes CASSLWGQSSYNEQFF.

This clonotype was counted many times. V is TRBV7-8 and J is TRBJ1-2; TRBD1 is a possible D gene (6 bases). The germline gives CDR1 SGHVS, CDR2 FQNEAQ. V was shortened by 5 bases and J by 2 bases, with 21 bases between the two germline ends. This CDR3 contains 17 residues. The CDR3 DNA sequence: TGTGCCAGCAGCCTAGAGTTCGGGGAGGGGGAAAACTATGGCTACACCTTC. Its protein product is CASSLEFGEGENYGYTF.

V gene TRBV11-1 combines with J gene TRBJ2-5; D remains ambiguous. There are 13 residues in the CDR3. Looked up from germline, CDR1 is SGHAT and CDR2 is FQDESV (reference sequence). V was clipped by 2 bases and J by 5 bases, with 9 bases between them. The CDR3 nucleotides read TGTGCCAGCAGCTTATTCGAATACGAGACCCAGTACTTC. This translates into CASSLFEYETQYF.

The table lists this clonotype with a few counts. J is TRBJ2-3 and V is TRBV7-8; D gene uncertain. Trimming removed 5 bases from V and 5 bases from J, with 8 bases in between. Germline assignment: CDR1 SGHVS and CDR2 FQNEAQ. CDR3 length: 12 amino acids. The CDR3 loop reads CASSPVEDTQYF. The CDR3, as DNA: TGTGCCAGCAGCCCGGTCGAAGATACGCAGTATTTT.

The chain couples TRBV5-1 to TRBJ1-1, with 8 bases fitting TRBD1. V lost 4 bases and J lost 3; bases outside the gene matches: 8. Germline V gene lookup returns CDR1 SGHRS and CDR2 YFSETQ. The CDR3 length is 15 residues. Written as DNA, the CDR3 is TGCGCCAGCAGCGCAGAGACAGGGGATTACACTGAAGCTTTCTTT. Encoded protein: CASSAETGDYTEAFF.

The CDR3 DNA follows: TGTGCCAGTAGTATCGGAAGGTATGAGCAGTTCTTC. Protein product: CASSIGRYEQFF. This chain joins TRBV19 and TRBJ2-1; no clear D. This CDR3 comprises 12 residues. The V end lost 3 bases, the J end lost 8 bases, and 8 bases lay between the germline ends. Germline V gives CDR1 LNHDA, CDR2 SQIVND (reference sequence).

The chain has TRBV5-6 and TRBJ2-7; D perhaps matches TRBD2 (6 bases). CDR3 length: 12 amino acids. The V end was cut by 4 bases, the J end by 6 bases, with 11 bases between. Germline V gene data show CDR1 as SGHDT and CDR2 as YYEEEE. The CDR3 is CASSRGTTEQYF. Written as DNA, the CDR3 is TGTGCCAGCAGCCGCGGGACGACCGAGCAGTACTTC.

The chain is built from TRBV18 and TRBJ2-1; no clear D. V lost 3 bases to trimming and J lost 4 bases, with 13 bases between them. Germline V lookup: CDR1 KGHSH, CDR2 LQKENI. This CDR3 spans 15 amino acids. Here the CDR3 reads CASSPGRELYNEQFF. As DNA, the CDR3 is TGTGCCAGCTCACCGGGCCGTGAGCTTTACAATGAGCAGTTCTTC.

The chain recombines TRBV2 with TRBJ2-1; 7 positions match TRBD1. Per the germline V gene, CDR1 is SNHLY and CDR2 is FYNNEI. The CDR3 has 14 residues. V lost 4 bases and J lost 4; bases outside the gene matches: 4. The CDR3 is CASSVDRDYNEQFF. The CDR3 nucleotides are TGTGCCAGCAGTGTAGACAGGGATTACAATGAGCAGTTCTTC.

A single count supports this clonotype. The V and J genes are TRBV2 and TRBJ1-1, with TRBD1 as a possible D gene (5 bases). Germline V lookup: CDR1 SNHLY, CDR2 FYNNEI. The V gene lost 7 bases and the J gene lost 5 bases, with 14 bases spanning the gap. The CDR3 has 13 amino acids. The CDR3, as DNA: TGTGCCAGCACTTCAGGGAAAGGGACTGAAGCTTTCTTT. It translates to CASTSGKGTEAFF.

The V and J genes are TRBV19 and TRBJ1-5; 7 bases are shared with TRBD1. Germline trimming cut 5 bases from V and 3 bases from J; bases unmatched to any gene: 7. Looked up from germline, CDR1 is LNHDA and CDR2 is SQIVND (reference sequence). The CDR3 extends over 15 amino acids. The CDR3 loop is CASSYRDSSNQPQHF. The CDR3 DNA reads as TGTGCCAGTAGTTACCGGGACAGCTCCAATCAGCCCCAGCATTTT.

The chain couples TRBV15 to TRBJ2-2; no clear D. V dropped 5 bases and J dropped 6 bases, with 10 bases sitting between them. This CDR3 region has 13 residues. CDR1 and CDR2 (germline): LNHNV, YYDKDF (reference sequence). CDR3 protein: CATSERWSGELFF. DNA for the CDR3: TGTGCCACCAGCGAGAGATGGTCCGGGGAGCTGTTTTTT.

This clonotype was counted ten times or more. The V call is TRBV4-2, the J call TRBJ2-3; TRBD2 aligns across 11 bases. V lost 6 bases to trimming and J lost 0 bases; unmatched junction nucleotides: 8. From germline, CDR1 is LGHNA and CDR2 YNFKEQ. The CDR3 is 17 amino acids. The CDR3 loop reads CASRNLAGGPSTDTQYF. The CDR3 DNA reads TGTGCCAGCAGGAATCTAGCGGGGGGCCCTAGCACAGATACGCAGTATTTT.

J is TRBJ2-7 and V is TRBV25-1, with 12 bases fitting TRBD1. Trimming at V came to 7 bases and at J to 5 bases, leaving 12 bases not matched to a gene. CDR3 length: 16 residues. The V gene's germline CDR1 is MGHDK and CDR2 SYGVNS. The CDR3 reads CASITRGDRGPHEQYF. The CDR3 DNA follows: TGTGCCAGCATCACGCGGGGGGACAGGGGGCCCCACGAGCAGTACTTC.

The V and J genes are TRBV27 and TRBJ2-7; D is perhaps TRBD1 or TRBD2 (5 bases each). The CDR3 loop spans 16 amino acids. V lost 1 base to trimming and J lost 1 base, with 14 bases between them. In germline, CDR1 is MNHEY, CDR2 SMNVEV (reference sequence). The chain's CDR3 is CASSLLATAPSYEQYF. Here the CDR3 DNA reads TGTGCCAGCAGTTTATTAGCGACAGCTCCTTCCTACGAGCAGTACTTC.

This clonotype was counted many times. The chain has TRBV12-3 or TRBV12-4 and TRBJ2-3; a possible D gene is TRBD2 (7 bases). V gave up 4 bases and J gave up 2 bases, with 16 bases separating them. CDR3 length equals 16 residues. CDR3: CASSYREGPNTDTQYF. The CDR3 bases are TGTGCCAGCAGTTACAGGGAGGGTCCCAACACAGATACGCAGTATTTT.

The rearrangement links TRBV19 to TRBJ2-1, with TRBD1 identical over 9 bases. After removal of 3 bases from V and 4 bases from J, the junction contained 4 bases not matched to a gene. Germline V gives CDR1 LNHDA, CDR2 SQIVND (reference sequence). The CDR3 is 15 residues long. CDR3 region: CASSIGGQGYNEQFF. CDR3 nucleotides: TGTGCCAGTAGTATCGGAGGACAGGGGTACAATGAGCAGTTCTTC.

This clonotype has only a few counts. The chain uses TRBV5-1 and TRBJ2-1; possibly TRBD2 for D (6 bases). V was pared by 1 base and J by 1 base, with 9 bases between. The CDR3 is made up of 15 amino acids. Germline V gene data show CDR1 as SGHRS and CDR2 as YFSETQ. The CDR3 here is CASSLTRGSYNEQFF. CDR3 DNA: TGCGCCAGCAGCTTGACCCGGGGGTCCTACAATGAGCAGTTCTTC.

A single count supports this clonotype. The chain uses TRBV7-2 and TRBJ1-6; TRBD1 matches at 10 bases. The CDR3 is made up of 18 amino acids. Losses at the gene ends were 5 bases for V and 3 bases for J; bases not matched to a gene: 10. Germline V gives CDR1 SGHTA, CDR2 FQGNSA. As DNA, the CDR3 is TGTGCCAGCAGCCGACGACCCGGGACAGGGGACTATAATTCACCCCTCCACTTT. This translates into CASSRRPGTGDYNSPLHF.

This clonotype was seen more than once but under ten times. The chain links TRBV12-3 or TRBV12-4 to TRBJ2-2; possibly TRBD1 for D (6 bases). The CDR3 totals 16 residues. V lost 5 bases to trimming and J lost 0 bases, with 13 bases between them. The CDR3 sequence: CASSPTGFANTGELFF. In nucleotides, the CDR3 is TGTGCCAGCAGTCCAACAGGGTTCGCGAACACCGGGGAGCTGTTTTTT.